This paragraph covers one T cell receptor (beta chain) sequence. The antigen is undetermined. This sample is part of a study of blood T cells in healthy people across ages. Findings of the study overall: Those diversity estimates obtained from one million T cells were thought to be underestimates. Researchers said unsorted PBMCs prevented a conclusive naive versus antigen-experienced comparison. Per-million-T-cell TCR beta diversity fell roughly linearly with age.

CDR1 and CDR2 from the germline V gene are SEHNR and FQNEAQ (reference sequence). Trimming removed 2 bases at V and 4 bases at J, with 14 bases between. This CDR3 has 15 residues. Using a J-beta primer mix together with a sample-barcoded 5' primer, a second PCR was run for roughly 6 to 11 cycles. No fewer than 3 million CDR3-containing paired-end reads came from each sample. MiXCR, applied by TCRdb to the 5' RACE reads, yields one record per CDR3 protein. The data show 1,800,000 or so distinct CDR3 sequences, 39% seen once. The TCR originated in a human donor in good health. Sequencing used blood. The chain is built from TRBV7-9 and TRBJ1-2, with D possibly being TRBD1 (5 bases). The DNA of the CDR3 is TGTGCCAGCAGCTTAACGTTGGGGGTTGCCTATGGCTACACCTTC. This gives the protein CASSLTLGVAYGYTF. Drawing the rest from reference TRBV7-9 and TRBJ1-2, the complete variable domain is DTGVSQNPRHKITKRGQNVTFRCDPISEHNRLYWYRQTLGQGPEFLTYFQNEAQLEKSRLLSDRFSAERPKGSFSTLEIQRTEQGDSAMYLCASSLTLGVAYGYTFGSGTRLTVV.